This T cell receptor beta chain was obtained from a study of T cell responses to AZD1222 COVID-19 vaccine. Trimming cost V 4 bases and J 4 bases, with 12 bases left between them. In germline, CDR1 is SGHRS, CDR2 YFSETQ. The CDR3 is made up of 13 amino acids. Findings of the study overall: Clonal diversity was possibly underestimated; the donors were predominantly white British and more often female.

Assay: immunoSEQ multiplex PCR; the TCRdb copy retains only in-frame clones and omits some. The sample yields about 170,000 clones, around nine tenths seen once. To note about this clone: Its target is not known.

The sequence was obtained from an adult in good health. The chain has TRBV5-1 and TRBJ2-7; a possible D gene is TRBD2 (5 bases). The starting material was peripheral blood, obtained on day 0 of AZD1222 vaccination. CDR3 nucleotide sequence: TGCGCCAGCAGCGCAGGACTCGGGTACGAGCAGTACTTC. Its protein product is CASSAGLGYEQYF.